Presented here are 5 T cell receptor beta chains from one specimen sequenced in a study of blood T cells in healthy people across ages. Using a J-beta primer mix together with a sample-barcoded 5' primer, a second PCR was run for about 7 to 12 cycles. Each CDR3 protein is one row after TCRdb ran MiXCR on the 5' RACE reads. The table has about 1.6 million distinct CDR3 sequences, 30% to 40% seen once. The sequenced sample was blood. Receptor source: a woman in her 30s in good health.

This clonotype occurred a few times. The chain employs TRBV7-3 and TRBJ2-2; no reliable D call. Germline assignment: CDR1 SGHTA and CDR2 FQGTGA. Trimming left V 5 bases short and J 7 bases short, with 20 bases between. The CDR3 extends over 16 amino acids. The CDR3 nucleotides are TGTGCCAGCAGCCTAATAAGGGCTGGACCAGGCGGGGAGCTGTTTTTT. Residues: CASSLIRAGPGGELFF. The full variable domain, its missing parts supplied by reference TRBV7-3 and TRBJ2-2, is GAGVSQTPSNKVTEKGKYVELRCDPISGHTALYWYRQSLGQGPEFLIYFQGTGAADDSGLPNDRFFAVRPEGSVSTLKIQRTERGDSAVYLCASSLIRAGPGGELFFGEGSRLTVL.

V gene TRBV20-1 combines with J gene TRBJ1-1; tentatively, D is TRBD1 (5 bases). Trimming removed 2 bases at V and 4 bases at J, with 11 bases between. The CDR3 extends over 13 amino acids. CDR1 DFQATT and CDR2 SNEGSKA come from the germline V gene (reference sequence). In nucleotides, the CDR3 is TGCAGTGCTAGACCGGGACTCGGCACTGAAGCTTTCTTT. Residues: CSARPGLGTEAFF.

The V and J genes are TRBV3-1 and TRBJ1-5; 7 positions agree with TRBD1. V shed 4 bases, J shed 2 bases, and the junction held 5 bases outside the gene matches. CDR1 LGHDT and CDR2 YNNKEL come from the germline V gene (reference sequence). The CDR3 totals 15 residues. The CDR3 DNA reads as TGTGCCAGCAGCCGGTCAGGGGGAGGCAATCAGCCCCAGCATTTT. Amino acid sequence: CASSRSGGGNQPQHF.

The V and J genes are TRBV7-8 and TRBJ2-7; tentatively, D is TRBD2 (7 bases). Germline values: CDR1 SGHVS, CDR2 FQNEAQ. The germline V and J ends were trimmed by 2 bases and 2 bases, with 16 bases remaining between them. CDR3 size: 16 residues. CDR3 nucleotide sequence: TGTGCCAGCAGCTTACGCAGGGGAGGGCTTACCTACGAGCAGTACTTC. This gives the protein CASSLRRGGLTYEQYF.

Ten or more counts support this clonotype. The CDR3: CASSLQRTYEQYF. The CDR3 DNA is TGCGCCAGCAGCCTACAGCGTACCTACGAGCAGTACTTC. This sequence joins TRBV4-1 and TRBJ2-7, with D unresolved. Germline V gives CDR1 MGHRA, CDR2 YSYEKL. Trimming shortened V by 4 bases and J by 2 bases, and 9 bases separated the two germline ends. CDR3 size: 13 residues.